Ten or more counts support the clone carrying this T cell receptor (beta chain). Its antigen is as yet unknown. There are 20 residues in the CDR3. J lost 0 bases, V lost 4 bases, and 14 bases had no gene match. Germline V CDR1 and CDR2: SNHLY, FYNNEI. Amplified TCR beta CDR3 regions came from RNA transcripts. TCR CDR3 regions were first amplified by RT-PCR with HTBI primers. TCRdb recomputed calls from the multiplex PCR reads with MiXCR, one row per CDR3 protein. The table lists around 300,000 distinct CDR3 sequences, around 13% of them singletons. Patients counted as stable if ophthalmopathy did not develop within 18 months. The study enrolled patients aged 18 to 65 with newly diagnosed hyperthyroidism of under 2 months' duration. These data belong to a study of T cells in Graves' hyperthyroidism and ophthalmopathy. Study outcomes and limitations: Most thyroid clonotypes expanded above 0.001 appeared in blood too.

This clonotype was obtained from a woman aged 25 to 39 with Graves' hyperthyroidism. The sample consisted of blood. The chain combines TRBV2 with TRBJ2-1; TRBD2 agrees at 11 bases. The CDR3 coding sequence is TGTGCCAGCAGTGGAGACGGACTAGCGGGCTCCTCTAGCTCCTACAATGAGCAGTTCTTC. It codes for CASSGDGLAGSSSSYNEQFF.